This entry is about one TCR beta chain. Its cognate antigen is unknown. The source of the sample is a study of radiotherapy plus CTLA-4 blockade in lung cancer. Looking at the study overall: Objective responses arose in approximately 20% of patients, and 25% to 35% experienced disease control. Study findings and constraints: Blood TCR clones of tumor origin expanded after radiotherapy plus ipilimumab.

Data came from immunoSEQ multiplex PCR; TCRdb stores just in-frame clones and leaves some out. The repertoire includes 40,000 or so clones, roughly 77% of them detected once, and roughly 8.7% sits in the top ten. Enrolled patients, whose metastatic non-small-cell lung cancer was chemo-refractory, received focal radiation plus CTLA-4 blockade with ipilimumab. The receptor was derived from a human donor with non-small cell lung cancer who had stable disease on radiotherapy plus ipilimumab. The sample in question was peripheral blood, obtained from a patient treated with radiotherapy plus ipilimumab.

The CDR3 DNA sequence: TGTGCCAGCAGTTTGGGGGGGACTGCCTGGTCACCCCTCCACTTT. Translating it yields CASSLGGTAWSPLHF. The rearrangement uses TRBV27 and TRBJ1-6; TRBD1 might be the D (5 bases). V was cut by 3 bases and J by 10 bases, with 16 bases left in between. The CDR3 extends over 15 amino acids. Germline loops: CDR1 MNHEY, CDR2 SMNVEV (reference sequence).